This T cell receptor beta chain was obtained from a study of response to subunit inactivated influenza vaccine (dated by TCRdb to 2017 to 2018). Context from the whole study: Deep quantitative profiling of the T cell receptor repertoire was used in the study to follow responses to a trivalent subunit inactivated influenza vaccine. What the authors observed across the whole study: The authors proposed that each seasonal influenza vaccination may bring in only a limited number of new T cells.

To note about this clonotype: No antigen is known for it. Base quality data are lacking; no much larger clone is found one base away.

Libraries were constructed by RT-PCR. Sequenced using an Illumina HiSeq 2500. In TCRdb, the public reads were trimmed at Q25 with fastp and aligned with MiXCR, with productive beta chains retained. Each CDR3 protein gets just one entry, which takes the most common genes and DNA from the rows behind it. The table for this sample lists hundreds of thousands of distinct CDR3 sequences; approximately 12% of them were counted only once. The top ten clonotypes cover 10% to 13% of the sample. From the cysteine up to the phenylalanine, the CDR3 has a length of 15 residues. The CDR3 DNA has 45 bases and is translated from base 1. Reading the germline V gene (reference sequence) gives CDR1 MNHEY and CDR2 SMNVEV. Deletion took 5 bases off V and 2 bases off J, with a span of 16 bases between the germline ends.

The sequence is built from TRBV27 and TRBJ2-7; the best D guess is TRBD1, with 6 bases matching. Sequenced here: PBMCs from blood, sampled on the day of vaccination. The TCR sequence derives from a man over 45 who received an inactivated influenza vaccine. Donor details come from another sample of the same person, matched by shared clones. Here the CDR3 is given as CASSVRPGETYEQYF. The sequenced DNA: TGTGCCAGCAGTGTCAGGCCAGGGGAGACCTACGAGCAGTACTTC.